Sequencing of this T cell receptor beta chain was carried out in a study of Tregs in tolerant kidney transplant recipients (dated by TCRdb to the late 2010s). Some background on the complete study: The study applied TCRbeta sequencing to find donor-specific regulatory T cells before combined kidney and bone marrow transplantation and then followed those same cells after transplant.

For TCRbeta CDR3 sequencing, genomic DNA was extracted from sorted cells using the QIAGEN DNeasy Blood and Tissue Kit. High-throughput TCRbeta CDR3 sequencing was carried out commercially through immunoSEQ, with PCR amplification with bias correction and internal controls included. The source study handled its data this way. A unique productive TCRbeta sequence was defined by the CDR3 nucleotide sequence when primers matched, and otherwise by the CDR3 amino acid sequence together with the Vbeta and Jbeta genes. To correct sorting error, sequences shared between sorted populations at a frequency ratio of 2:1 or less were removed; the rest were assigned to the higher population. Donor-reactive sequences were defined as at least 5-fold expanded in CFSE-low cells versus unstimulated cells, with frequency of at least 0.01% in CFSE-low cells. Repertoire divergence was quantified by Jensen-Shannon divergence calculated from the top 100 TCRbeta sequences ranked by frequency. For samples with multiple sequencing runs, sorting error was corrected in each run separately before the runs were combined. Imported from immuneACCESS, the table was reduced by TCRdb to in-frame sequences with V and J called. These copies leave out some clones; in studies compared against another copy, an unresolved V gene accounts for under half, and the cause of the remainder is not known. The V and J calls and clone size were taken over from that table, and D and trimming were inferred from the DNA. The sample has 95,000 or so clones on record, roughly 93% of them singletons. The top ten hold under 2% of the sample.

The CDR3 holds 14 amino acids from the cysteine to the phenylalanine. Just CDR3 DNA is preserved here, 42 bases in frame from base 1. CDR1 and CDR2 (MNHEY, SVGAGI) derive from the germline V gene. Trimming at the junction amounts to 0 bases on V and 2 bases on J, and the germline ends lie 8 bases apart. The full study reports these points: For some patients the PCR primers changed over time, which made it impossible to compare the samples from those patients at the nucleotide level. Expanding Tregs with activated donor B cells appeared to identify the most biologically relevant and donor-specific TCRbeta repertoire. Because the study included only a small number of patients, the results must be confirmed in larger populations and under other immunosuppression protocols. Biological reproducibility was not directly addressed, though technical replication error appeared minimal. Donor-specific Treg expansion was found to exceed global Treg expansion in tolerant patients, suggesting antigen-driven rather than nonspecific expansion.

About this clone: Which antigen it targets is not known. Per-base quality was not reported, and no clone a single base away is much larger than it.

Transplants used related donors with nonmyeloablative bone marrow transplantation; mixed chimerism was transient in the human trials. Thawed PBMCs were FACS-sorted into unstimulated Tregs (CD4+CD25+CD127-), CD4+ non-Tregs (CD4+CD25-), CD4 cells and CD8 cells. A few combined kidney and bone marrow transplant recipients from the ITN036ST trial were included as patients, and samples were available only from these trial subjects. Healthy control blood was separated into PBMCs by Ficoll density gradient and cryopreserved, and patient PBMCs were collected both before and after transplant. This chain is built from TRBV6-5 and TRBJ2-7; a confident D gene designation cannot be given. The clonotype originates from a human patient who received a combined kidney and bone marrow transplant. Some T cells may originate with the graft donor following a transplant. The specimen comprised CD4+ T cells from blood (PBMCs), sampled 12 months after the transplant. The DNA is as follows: TGTGCCAGCAGTTACTCGGAAAGCGCCTACGAGCAGTACTTC. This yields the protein CASSYSESAYEQYF.